This T cell receptor beta chain is from a study of radiotherapy plus CTLA-4 blockade in lung cancer. Study information: Objective responses were recorded in less than 20% of patients, with disease control recorded in about 30%.

Method: immunoSEQ multiplex PCR; TCRdb's copy keeps in-frame clones and lacks some. In the table there are approximately 73,000 clones, roughly 87% of which are singletons. Study conclusions and caveats: In blood, after radiotherapy plus ipilimumab, tumor-derived TCR clones expanded. Reported findings show early blood T cell clone dynamics, with interferon-beta, best predicted response.

The CDR3 length is 14 residues. Germline CDR1 reads LGHNA; CDR2 reads YNFKEQ. With 4 bases removed from V and 0 bases from J, the gap between germline ends came to 8 bases. Worth noting for this clone: Its antigen is unknown.

The sequence was collected from a human donor with non-small cell lung cancer that progressed on radiotherapy plus ipilimumab. This rearrangement joins TRBV4-2 to TRBJ2-3; the D gene is possibly TRBD2 (5 bases). Sequenced material: peripheral blood, taken from a patient treated with radiotherapy plus ipilimumab. CDR3 residues: CASSPSTSTDTQYF. The CDR3 nucleotides are TGTGCCAGCAGCCCTAGCACTAGCACAGATACGCAGTATTTT.